A selection of T cell receptor beta chains follows, all from one sample in a study of shared T cell receptors in the human thymus. Here immunoSEQ multiplex PCR was the method, and the copy in TCRdb shows in-frame clones only, minus some. Altogether about 730,000 clones are present, over 75% being singletons, with the ten largest covering around 0.01%. These same records also appear under a second study, on human thymus T cells.

Sequencing used thymocytes. The receptors were sampled from a girl less than two years old with a congenital heart defect. CDR3s include the opening cysteine and the closing phenylalanine or tryptophan. The D gene is left open where the match is weak. The size entry is marked missing in some rows and otherwise reads once, few, many or a size class.

v_gene: TRBV5-1; j_gene: TRBJ1-4; d_gene: .; abundance: few; CDR3nt: TGCGCCAGCAGCTTGGTGTCAGGGGAGGGGCGGGAAAAACTGTTTTTT; CDR3aa: CASSLVSGEGREKLFF
v_gene: TRBV20-1; j_gene: TRBJ2-1; d_gene: .; abundance: .; CDR3nt: TGCAGTGCTTATAGCGTAAATGAGCAGTTCTTC; CDR3aa: CSAYSVNEQFF
v_gene: TRBV4-3; j_gene: TRBJ1-4; d_gene: .; abundance: few; CDR3nt: TGCGCCAGCAGCCAAGACACGCGGAGGGGCAAGAGGGAAAAACTGTTTTTT; CDR3aa: CASSQDTRRGKREKLFF
v_gene: TRBV7-4; j_gene: TRBJ1-1; d_gene: TRBD1; abundance: .; CDR3nt: TGTGCCAGCAGCTTACCTAGACAGGGGTCGATGAACACTGAAGCTTTCTTT; CDR3aa: CASSLPRQGSMNTEAFF
v_gene: TRBV11-2; j_gene: TRBJ1-1; d_gene: .; abundance: .; CDR3nt: TGTGCCAGCAGCTTAGAGGACAGCGACATGAACACTGAAGCTTTCTTT; CDR3aa: CASSLEDSDMNTEAFF
v_gene: TRBV2; j_gene: TRBJ1-1; d_gene: .; abundance: .; CDR3nt: TGTGCCAGCTGCGGTTCGCGGTCGGGCACTGAAGCTTTCTTT; CDR3aa: CASCGSRSGTEAFF
v_gene: TRBV4-3; j_gene: TRBJ1-3; d_gene: .; abundance: .; CDR3nt: TGCGCCAGCAGCCAAGAAGGGCCCGGGGGGTACTCTGGAAACACCATATATTTT; CDR3aa: CASSQEGPGGYSGNTIYF
v_gene: TRBV11-2; j_gene: TRBJ2-7; d_gene: TRBD2; abundance: .; CDR3nt: TGTGCCAGCAGCTCACTAGCGGGGGGGCGCGAGCAGTACTTC; CDR3aa: CASSSLAGGREQYF
v_gene: TRBV5-6; j_gene: TRBJ1-2; d_gene: .; abundance: .; CDR3nt: TGTGCCAGCAGCTTGGAACAGCTTAATGGCTACACCTTC; CDR3aa: CASSLEQLNGYTF
v_gene: TRBV10-3; j_gene: TRBJ2-3; d_gene: TRBD2; abundance: once; CDR3nt: TGTGCCAGCACCGGGACTAGCGCAGATACGCAGTATTTT; CDR3aa: CASTGTSADTQYF
v_gene: TRBV4-1; j_gene: TRBJ1-6; d_gene: TRBD1; abundance: .; CDR3nt: TGCGCCAGCAGCCAAGTTGGGAATGACAGGGGCCTACGGGGATATAATTCACCCCTCCACTTT; CDR3aa: CASSQVGNDRGLRGYNSPLHF
v_gene: TRBV5-4; j_gene: TRBJ1-6; d_gene: TRBD1; abundance: .; CDR3nt: TGTGCCAGCAGCGCCTCCTCCCGGGACAGGGATTCACCCCTCCACTTT; CDR3aa: CASSASSRDRDSPLHF
v_gene: TRBV5-1; j_gene: TRBJ2-7; d_gene: .; abundance: .; CDR3nt: TGCGCCAGCAGCTTGCGGGGGGCACACGAGCAGTACTTC; CDR3aa: CASSLRGAHEQYF
v_gene: TRBV5-1; j_gene: TRBJ1-2; d_gene: .; abundance: .; CDR3nt: TGCGCCAGCAGCCCCGGGGGGTACAGGGCACAGTACATCTATGGCTACACCTTC; CDR3aa: CASSPGGYRAQYIYGYTF
v_gene: TRBV5-1; j_gene: TRBJ1-1; d_gene: .; abundance: .; CDR3nt: TGCGCCAGCAGCTCATCACGGGGGGATTCTGAAGCTTTCTTT; CDR3aa: CASSSSRGDSEAFF
v_gene: TRBV19; j_gene: TRBJ1-4; d_gene: .; abundance: once; CDR3nt: TGTGCCAGTAGTTACCTTAGGAGGGCTGTGGCTAATGAAAAACTGTTTTTT; CDR3aa: CASSYLRRAVANEKLFF
v_gene: TRBV2; j_gene: TRBJ2-7; d_gene: .; abundance: .; CDR3nt: TGTGCCAGCAGCTACACAGCGGACTCAGCCTACGAGCAGTACTTC; CDR3aa: CASSYTADSAYEQYF
v_gene: TRBV15; j_gene: TRBJ2-3; d_gene: .; abundance: .; CDR3nt: TGTGCCACCAGCAGAGACCCACCGGGACTCCCCCTCGAGGATACGCAGTATTTT; CDR3aa: CATSRDPPGLPLEDTQYF
v_gene: TRBV7-9; j_gene: TRBJ2-1; d_gene: TRBD1; abundance: .; CDR3nt: TGTGCCAGCAGAGATGGACCAGGGGGCCGACTCGCCTACAATGAGCAGTTCTTC; CDR3aa: CASRDGPGGRLAYNEQFF
v_gene: TRBV9; j_gene: TRBJ1-1; d_gene: .; abundance: .; CDR3nt: TGTGCCAGCAGCGTAGGCCCCACCGTTTCTATCGCGAACACTGAAGCTTTCTTT; CDR3aa: CASSVGPTVSIANTEAFF
v_gene: TRBV5-6; j_gene: TRBJ1-6; d_gene: TRBD1; abundance: .; CDR3nt: TGTGCCAGCAGCTTGGCCGAACAGGGGGTTGGTAATTCACCCCTCCACTTT; CDR3aa: CASSLAEQGVGNSPLHF
v_gene: TRBV9; j_gene: TRBJ2-5; d_gene: TRBD1; abundance: .; CDR3nt: TGTGCCAGCAGCCTAGACAGGGAGGAGACCCAGTACTTC; CDR3aa: CASSLDREETQYF
v_gene: TRBV6-5; j_gene: TRBJ1-1; d_gene: .; abundance: few; CDR3nt: TGTGCCAGCAGTTCAAAAACTGCCTGGAACACTGAAGCTTTCTTT; CDR3aa: CASSSKTAWNTEAFF
v_gene: TRBV6-1; j_gene: TRBJ1-5; d_gene: .; abundance: once; CDR3nt: TGTGCCAGCAGTGAAGGTCGGCGGGCCCAGCATTTT; CDR3aa: CASSEGRRAQHF
v_gene: TRBV13; j_gene: TRBJ2-2; d_gene: TRBD2; abundance: .; CDR3nt: TGTGCCAGCAGCACCCGTTTGTGGCGGGGGGGCGTCGGGGAGCTGTTTTTT; CDR3aa: CASSTRLWRGGVGELFF
v_gene: TRBV7-9; j_gene: TRBJ1-2; d_gene: .; abundance: .; CDR3nt: TGTGCCAGCAGCCCCTCGGGGGGTAGTAATGGCTACACCTTC; CDR3aa: CASSPSGGSNGYTF
v_gene: TRBV28; j_gene: TRBJ2-7; d_gene: .; abundance: .; CDR3nt: TGTGCCAGCAGTTTCCCGTGGAGGGCCAGGTCCTACGAGCAGTACTTC; CDR3aa: CASSFPWRARSYEQYF
v_gene: TRBV6-1; j_gene: TRBJ2-7; d_gene: .; abundance: .; CDR3nt: TGTGCCAGCATAGGGGATTCCTACGAGCAGTACTTC; CDR3aa: CASIGDSYEQYF
v_gene: TRBV11-3; j_gene: TRBJ1-5; d_gene: .; abundance: .; CDR3nt: TGTGCCAGCAGCCAGGTGCCGCAGCCCCAGCATTTT; CDR3aa: CASSQVPQPQHF
v_gene: TRBV4-3; j_gene: TRBJ2-1; d_gene: .; abundance: .; CDR3nt: TGCGCCAGCTCGCCGGTGAGCTCCTACAATGAGCAGTTCTTC; CDR3aa: CASSPVSSYNEQFF
v_gene: TRBV30; j_gene: TRBJ1-6; d_gene: .; abundance: .; CDR3nt: TGTGCCTGGAGTATAGGGAACGGGAGCTCCTATAATTCACCCCTCCACTTT; CDR3aa: CAWSIGNGSSYNSPLHF
v_gene: TRBV14; j_gene: TRBJ1-2; d_gene: .; abundance: .; CDR3nt: TGTGCCAGCAGCCAACGCCGAGGAGGGGGAGGGGGAAACTATGGCTACACCTTC; CDR3aa: CASSQRRGGGGGNYGYTF
v_gene: TRBV19; j_gene: TRBJ2-7; d_gene: TRBD1; abundance: .; CDR3nt: TGTGCCAGTAGGGAACCACAGGGGCGAGAGCAGTACTTC; CDR3aa: CASREPQGREQYF
v_gene: TRBV5-1; j_gene: TRBJ2-3; d_gene: TRBD2; abundance: .; CDR3nt: TGCGCCAGCAGCCCCGGGAGGGAGAATACGCAGTATTTT; CDR3aa: CASSPGRENTQYF
v_gene: TRBV5-1; j_gene: TRBJ2-1; d_gene: .; abundance: .; CDR3nt: TGCGCCAGCAGCTTGTCCCCGACAGCGAGCTCCTACAATGAGCAGTTCTTC; CDR3aa: CASSLSPTASSYNEQFF
v_gene: TRBV6-6; j_gene: TRBJ2-7; d_gene: .; abundance: .; CDR3nt: TGTGCCAGCAGTTACGAGGCGGGGGCCCCCAACGACGAGCAGTACTTC; CDR3aa: CASSYEAGAPNDEQYF
v_gene: TRBV29-1; j_gene: TRBJ2-1; d_gene: .; abundance: .; CDR3nt: TGCAGCGTTGGACTGAGAACATCCAATGAGCAGTTCTTC; CDR3aa: CSVGLRTSNEQFF
v_gene: TRBV15; j_gene: TRBJ1-1; d_gene: .; abundance: .; CDR3nt: TGTGCCACCAGCAGAGGGACCCCCGGGGACACTGAAGCTTTCTTT; CDR3aa: CATSRGTPGDTEAFF
v_gene: TRBV11-2; j_gene: TRBJ1-1; d_gene: .; abundance: .; CDR3nt: TGTGCCAGCGCGAACCCGGGGGATGGGGCTTTCTTT; CDR3aa: CASANPGDGAFF
v_gene: TRBV19; j_gene: TRBJ1-2; d_gene: .; abundance: .; CDR3nt: TGTGCCAGTAGTCCGGGGATCAACTATGGCTACACCTTC; CDR3aa: CASSPGINYGYTF
v_gene: TRBV27; j_gene: TRBJ2-7; d_gene: TRBD1; abundance: .; CDR3nt: TGTGCCAGCAGTTTATCGGACAGGGATCCCTACGAGCAGTACTTC; CDR3aa: CASSLSDRDPYEQYF
v_gene: TRBV10-3; j_gene: TRBJ2-2; d_gene: .; abundance: .; CDR3nt: TGTGCCATCAGTGGGCAAGGAGAGAACACCGGGGAGCTGTTTTTT; CDR3aa: CAISGQGENTGELFF
v_gene: TRBV4-2; j_gene: TRBJ2-1; d_gene: .; abundance: .; CDR3nt: TGTGCCAGCAGCCAAGCCCCCGGGGGAGAGGGAAGTTTACGGTTAGAGCAGTTCTTC; CDR3aa: CASSQAPGGEGSLRLEQFF